What follows are 25 T cell receptor beta chains derived from one specimen sequenced in a study of shared clonotypes between healthy human individuals. Assay: immunoSEQ multiplex PCR; the TCRdb copy retains only in-frame clones and omits some. The sample holds roughly 2.5 million clones, approximately 92% seen once. Sequenced sample: naive CD4+ T cells sorted from blood. Subset specified: CD45RA+ positively selected. These receptors all come from a man aged 18 to 30 in good health.

The rearrangement links TRBV10-1 to TRBJ2-3; D perhaps matches TRBD2 (5 bases). Germline loops: CDR1 WNHNN, CDR2 SYGVQD (reference sequence). The V end lost 5 bases, the J end lost 4 bases, and 13 bases lay between the germline ends. The CDR3 totals 14 residues. The CDR3 DNA sequence: TGCGCCAGCAGTACTAGAGGAAAATCAGATACGCAGTATTTT. Amino acid sequence: CASSTRGKSDTQYF.

This clone appeared a single time. The chain recombines TRBV5-4 with TRBJ2-7; TRBD2 matches 8 bases. Germline V gene lookup returns CDR1 SGHNT and CDR2 YYREEE (reference sequence). Trimming at V came to 1 base and at J to 9 bases, leaving 6 bases not matched to a gene. The CDR3 runs 13 residues. CDR3 protein: CASSLTGGSGQYF. Written as DNA, the CDR3 is TGTGCCAGCAGCTTGACGGGGGGGTCCGGGCAGTACTTC.

The chain is built from TRBV5-1 and TRBJ2-7, with a weak D call TRBD1 (6 bases). V gave up 4 bases and J gave up 6 bases, with 11 bases separating them. Germline CDR1 reads SGHRS; CDR2 reads YFSETQ. The CDR3 length is 12 residues. The CDR3 DNA sequence: TGCGCCAGCAGCCCACAGGGTCGCGAGCAGTACTTC. This gives the protein CASSPQGREQYF.

The V and J genes are TRBV2 and TRBJ2-5, with 9 bases lining up with TRBD2. Per germline, CDR1 SNHLY and CDR2 FYNNEI. This CDR3 is 16 amino acids long. V lost 2 bases, J lost 4 bases, and 8 bases stayed unmatched. As DNA, the CDR3 is TGTGCCAGCAGTGAACCGGGCGGGGGGGCCTTAGAGACCCAGTACTTC. Translated, it gives CASSEPGGGALETQYF.

V usage is TRBV19 and J usage is TRBJ2-7; TRBD1 is a possible D gene (5 bases). The CDR3 length is 14 residues. Deletions cut 3 bases from V and 4 bases from J, with 13 bases between. Per germline, CDR1 LNHDA and CDR2 SQIVND (reference sequence). The CDR3 protein is CASSMGRENYEQYF. The CDR3 nucleotides read TGTGCCAGTAGTATGGGCAGGGAAAATTACGAGCAGTACTTC.

This clone has a single count. The chain carries TRBV6-1 and TRBJ2-1; D perhaps matches TRBD2 (6 bases). The germline V gene encodes CDR1 MNHNS and CDR2 SASEGT. V dropped 2 bases and J dropped 4 bases, with 12 bases sitting between them. The CDR3 runs 15 residues. CDR3 protein: CASSEMAGSYNEQFF. As DNA, the CDR3 is TGTGCCAGCAGTGAAATGGCGGGGTCGTACAATGAGCAGTTCTTC.

This clone has only a few counts. The J gene is TRBJ1-1, the V gene TRBV30, with D possibly being TRBD1 (5 bases). The CDR3 is made up of 13 amino acids. Per germline, CDR1 GTSNPN and CDR2 SVGIG (reference sequence). With 3 bases removed from V and 4 bases from J, the gap between germline ends came to 12 bases. DNA for the CDR3: TGTGCCTGGAGCTGGGGGGGTGGCACTGAAGCTTTCTTT. As protein: CAWSWGGGTEAFF.

The rearrangement uses TRBV5-3 and TRBJ1-1; the D gene is possibly TRBD1 (5 bases). TRBV5-3 qualifies as an ORF whose function is uncertain. The CDR3 has 13 residues. The germline V and J ends were trimmed by 4 bases and 4 bases, with 11 bases remaining between them. CDR3 DNA: TGTGCCAGAAGCGACCAGGGTTGCACTGAAGCTTTCTTT. Translating gives CARSDQGCTEAFF.

This chain uses TRBV5-1 with TRBJ2-7; 8 positions agree with TRBD1. Germline-derived CDR1 and CDR2 are SGHRS and YFSETQ. The CDR3 sequence is 14 residues long. V lost 0 bases, J lost 5 bases, and 4 bases stayed unmatched. The CDR3 reads CASSLGTGSHEQYF. Written as DNA, the CDR3 is TGCGCCAGCAGCTTGGGGACAGGGTCGCACGAGCAGTACTTC.

This chain links TRBV10-1 with TRBJ1-1; TRBD1 agrees at 8 bases. With V trimmed by 3 bases and J by 1 base, 13 bases remained unmatched. This CDR3 comprises 18 residues. CDR1 and CDR2 from the germline V gene are WNHNN and SYGVQD (reference sequence). CDR3 bases: TGCGCCAGCAGTGACCCGGACCGCCGGACAGGGACGAACACTGAAGCTTTCTTT. This translates into CASSDPDRRTGTNTEAFF.

This chain links TRBV7-2 with TRBJ2-7; 9 nucleotides match TRBD1. The CDR3 runs to 16 residues. The trim removed 1 base at V and 2 bases at J, leaving 6 bases unmatched. Germline-derived CDR1 and CDR2 are SGHTA and FQGNSA. This CDR3 is CASSLDWDRAAYEQYF. The CDR3 region has the DNA TGTGCCAGCAGCTTAGACTGGGACAGGGCAGCCTACGAGCAGTACTTC. Combining the CDR3 with reference TRBV7-2 and TRBJ2-7 gives the whole variable domain GAGVSQSPSNKVTEKGKDVELRCDPISGHTALYWYRQSLGQGLEFLIYFQGNSAPDKSGLPSDRFSAERTGGSVSTLTIQRTQQEDSAVYLCASSLDWDRAAYEQYFGPGTRLTVT.

The rearrangement joins TRBV5-4 to TRBJ1-1; TRBD1 might be the D (6 bases). The CDR3 consists of 16 residues. V shed 5 bases and J shed 9 bases, with 26 bases lying between them. Germline loops: CDR1 SGHNT, CDR2 YYREEE (reference sequence). In DNA, the CDR3 is TGTGCCAGCAGAAATATGGGGGAGGGGGGTTGGTTCAAAGCTTTCTTT. This encodes CASRNMGEGGWFKAFF.

The CDR3 reads CASSIVTSAREQYF. The CDR3 DNA sequence: TGTGCCAGTAGTATCGTGACGTCGGCCCGGGAGCAGTACTTC. The chain uses TRBV19 and TRBJ2-7; D not certain. Per the germline V gene, CDR1 is LNHDA and CDR2 is SQIVND (reference sequence). The CDR3 consists of 14 residues. Trimming shortened V by 3 bases and J by 7 bases, and 16 bases separated the two germline ends.

The chain has TRBV7-2 and TRBJ2-5, with 9 nucleotides matching TRBD2. The CDR3 is 15 residues long. Trimming at V came to 5 bases and at J to 4 bases, leaving 8 bases not matched to a gene. Germline CDR1 SGHTA, CDR2 FQGNSA. The CDR3 reads CASSLLSGRRETQYF. The CDR3 DNA follows: TGTGCCAGCAGCCTCCTTAGCGGGAGAAGAGAGACCCAGTACTTC.

V usage is TRBV28 and J usage is TRBJ1-2; TRBD1 agrees at 7 bases. The CDR3 sequence is 15 residues long. The V segment lost 5 bases and the J segment 4 bases; nucleotides outside the gene matches: 10. Germline CDR1 reads MDHEN; CDR2 reads SYDVKM. For the CDR3, the DNA is TGTGCCAGCAGTGACACCGGGACAGTCGTCTATGGCTACACCTTC. Protein product: CASSDTGTVVYGYTF.

The chain carries TRBV30 and TRBJ2-1; 7 nucleotides line up with TRBD2. The CDR3 runs 15 residues. The germline V gene has CDR1 GTSNPN and CDR2 SVGIG (reference sequence). Trimming took 0 bases from V and 2 from J; bases not matched to a gene: 4. This chain's CDR3 is CAWSVRGVTYNEQFF. The CDR3 bases are TGTGCCTGGAGTGTACGGGGGGTAACCTACAATGAGCAGTTCTTC.

The chain links TRBV9 to TRBJ2-7; perhaps TRBD1 as D (5 bases). Germline values: CDR1 SGDLS, CDR2 YYNGEE. Trimming took 0 bases from V and 2 from J, leaving 15 bases between them. This CDR3 has 16 amino acids. The CDR3 region is CASSVDSRGEPYEQYF. In nucleotides, the CDR3 is TGTGCCAGCAGCGTAGATTCAAGGGGTGAGCCCTACGAGCAGTACTTC. Filled out from reference TRBV9 and TRBJ2-7, the complete variable domain reads DSGVTQTPKHLITATGQRVTLRCSPRSGDLSVYWYQQSLDQGLQFLIQYYNGEERAKGNILERFSAQQFPDLHSELNLSSLELGDSALYFCASSVDSRGEPYEQYFGPGTRLTVT.

About this clone: At one of its ends the junction is not consistent with the germline gene, which may arise from a read error. This sample includes further DNA sequences coding for the same CDR3. V gene TRBV6-5 combines with J gene TRBJ1-1; D is unresolved. The germline CDR1 and CDR2 sequences are MNHEY and SVGAGI. The CDR3 contains 11 residues. In DNA, the CDR3 is TGTGCCAGCAGCCGAGACACGGAAGCTTTCTTT. Translating it yields CASSRDTEAFF.

The CDR3 DNA reads TGTGCCAGCAGTGGGGGTGGGGCGAACACCGGGGAGCTGTTTTTT. Amino acid sequence: CASSGGGANTGELFF. The V and J genes are TRBV25-1 and TRBJ2-2; D gene unclear. Trimming pared 4 bases from V and 0 bases from J, leaving 9 bases between. CDR3 size: 15 residues. CDR1 MGHDK and CDR2 SYGVNS come from the germline V gene.

The DNA for the CDR3 is TGTGCCAGCAGACCTGATCTGACGGCCAACGAGCAGTACTTC. It is translated as CASRPDLTANEQYF. V usage is TRBV7-2 and J usage is TRBJ2-7; D is unclear. Trimming took 6 bases from V and 5 from J, leaving 17 bases between them. The germline gives CDR1 SGHTA, CDR2 FQGNSA. The CDR3 is made up of 14 amino acids.

The chain has TRBV6-6 and TRBJ1-2, with TRBD1 identical over 10 bases. The trim removed 2 bases at V and 4 bases at J, leaving 4 bases unmatched. This CDR3 is built from 15 residues. Germline V gene data show CDR1 as MNHNY and CDR2 as SVGAGI (reference sequence). CDR3 nucleotides: TGTGCCAGCAGTTACCAGGGACAGGGGATCTATGGCTACACCTTC. Its protein product is CASSYQGQGIYGYTF.

V usage is TRBV19 and J usage is TRBJ2-1, with 7 nucleotides matching TRBD1. Germline loops: CDR1 LNHDA, CDR2 SQIVND (reference sequence). This CDR3 is built from 14 residues. J gave up 6 bases and V 5 bases, and 7 bases lay outside the gene matches. In nucleotides, the CDR3 is TGTGCCAGTAGTCCTATCGACAGGGCCAATGAGCAGTTCTTC. Residues: CASSPIDRANEQFF.

The chain uses TRBV7-6 and TRBJ2-3; the D call may be TRBD1 or TRBD2 (7 bases each). From germline, CDR1 is SGHVS and CDR2 FNYEAQ. The CDR3 is 14 amino acids. V shed 5 bases and J shed 5 bases, with 14 bases lying between them. The CDR3, as DNA: TGTGCCAGCAGCCAGGGGGGGCGGGGAGATACGCAGTATTTT. It translates to CASSQGGRGDTQYF. Filled out from reference TRBV7-6 and TRBJ2-3, the complete variable domain reads GAGVSQSPRYKVTKRGQDVALRCDPISGHVSLYWYRQALGQGPEFLTYFNYEAQQDKSGLPNDRFSAERPEGSISTLTIQRTEQRDSAMYRCASSQGGRGDTQYFGPGTRLTVL.

The rearrangement links TRBV6-6 to TRBJ2-4; D gene uncertain. The CDR3 is made up of 14 amino acids. Per germline, CDR1 MNHNY and CDR2 SVGAGI (reference sequence). The V end lost 6 bases, the J end lost 0 bases, and 9 bases lay between the germline ends. The CDR3: CASSLTLAKNIQYF. CDR3 nucleotide sequence: TGTGCCAGCAGCCTCACCCTAGCCAAAAACATTCAGTACTTC.

The V gene is TRBV28, the J gene TRBJ1-1; weak D call: TRBD1 (6 bases). The V end was cut by 3 bases, the J end by 5 bases, with 16 bases between. The germline V gene encodes CDR1 MDHEN and CDR2 SYDVKM. This CDR3 region has 15 residues. This chain's CDR3 is CASSFPGHQGTEAFF. The CDR3 DNA sequence: TGTGCCAGCAGTTTCCCCGGCCATCAGGGGACTGAAGCTTTCTTT.